This T cell receptor (beta chain) came from a study of blood T cell repertoires in COVID-19 (dated by TCRdb to 2020 to 2021). With respect to the entire study: Collaborator samples came from the United States, Italy and Spain and covered acute and convalescent phases of COVID-19. A de-identified subject ID, COVID-19 status, age in years and sex were almost always included in the sample metadata. Deeply sampled blood TCRbeta repertoires from subjects exposed to, actively infected with, or recovered from COVID-19 were included in the dataset. A freely available public database, intended as a resource for researchers studying the immune response to SARS-CoV-2, is where the repertoires were released. The material from the prospective study consisted of cDNA or gDNA derived from T cells, B-cell-depleted T cells, or PBMCs. The samples were drawn from the first 160 participants of the ongoing ImmuneRACE study and from 1,254 subjects provided by 6 global collaborators. Where available, HLA class I and class II types were obtained from metadata supplied by the sample provider rather than from assay-based typing. Results the study describes overall, beyond this receptor: How much clinical and demographic metadata was included differed by source and by participant, and the metadata was provided uncurated.

A word on this clone: Its specific antigen is unknown. One base away there is no much larger clone; base qualities are not given.

Each collaborating institution followed its own protocols to collect whole blood in K2EDTA tubes. For TCRbeta analysis, collaborators shipped samples as frozen whole blood, isolated PBMCs, or DNA extracted from either of those sample types. Reading the germline V gene (reference sequence) gives CDR1 LGHDT and CDR2 YNNKEL. The CDR3 starts with the cysteine, ends with the phenylalanine, and has 16 residues. Only CDR3 DNA remains: 48 bases, in frame from the first base. From V the trimming removes 6 bases and from J it removes 7 bases, while the gene matches leave 11 bases of the junction unaccounted for. TCRbeta CDR3 regions were amplified from genomic DNA by means of the immunoSEQ Assay, a bias-controlled multiplex PCR. On the authors' methods: The number of nucleated cells in each sample was estimated by amplification of reference gene primers within the assay. To quantify the absolute abundance of each unique TCRbeta CDR3 rearrangement, sequence reads were collapsed and filtered. For each sample, productive Simpson clonality was calculated as the square root of Simpson's diversity index across productive rearrangements. TCRdb re-hosts the immuneACCESS table, in-frame sequences only. Its copies lack some clones; in the studies checked, an unresolved V gene accounts for under half of them, and the cause for the rest is not known. V, J and clone size reflect that table, while D and trimming were determined from the DNA. In all, the sample holds 150,000 or so clones, and 60% to 85% of those were seen once. The ten largest clones represent around 1.5% of the sample.

This receptor was identified in an elderly man with acute or convalescent COVID-19. The receptor chain draws on TRBV3-1 (or the pseudogene TRBV3-2) and TRBJ2-1, with 11 bases aligning to TRBD2. Sequences were obtained from peripheral blood. The base sequence is TGTGCCAGCAGAAATATAGCGGGGGGGCCTTCGAATGAGCAGTTCTTC. The encoded protein is CASRNIAGGPSNEQFF.